The 30 T cell receptor beta chains presented below share a single source sample, sequenced in a study of cytomegalovirus exposure and HLA in healthy donors. TCRdb keeps only in-frame clones here, not all; method: immunoSEQ multiplex PCR. Of around 130,000 clones listed, around nine tenths are singletons. The sequenced sample was PBMCs. The origin of the receptors is a young man in good health and CMV-seronegative.

This sequence joins TRBV28 and TRBJ1-5; TRBD1 matches 9 bases. Trimming cost V 6 bases and J 7 bases; bases outside gene matches: 10. This CDR3 region has 15 residues. The V gene's germline CDR1 is MDHEN and CDR2 SYDVKM. CDR3 DNA: TGTGCCAGCAGCTCGATGACAGGGGGAGGACAGCCCCAGCATTTT. Translation: CASSSMTGGGQPQHF. The full variable domain, with the rest looked up from reference TRBV28 and TRBJ1-5, is DVKVTQSSRYLVKRTGEKVFLECVQDMDHENMFWYRQDPGLGLRLIYFSYDVKMKEKGDIPEGYSVSREKKERFSLILESASTNQTSMYLCASSSMTGGGQPQHFGDGTRLSIL.

V usage is TRBV7-2 and J usage is TRBJ1-2; no clear D. The CDR3 totals 13 residues. Per germline, CDR1 SGHTA and CDR2 FQGNSA. The germline V and J ends were trimmed by 5 bases and 0 bases, with 7 bases remaining between them. The CDR3 nucleotides are TGTGCCAGCAGCCCGGCGGCTAACTATGGCTACACCTTC. Translation gives CASSPAANYGYTF.

The gene calls are TRBV6-5 and TRBJ1-1; the D gene is possibly TRBD1 (6 bases). CDR3 length: 14 amino acids. Trimming cost V 5 bases and J 0 bases, with 10 bases left between them. The germline gives CDR1 MNHEY, CDR2 SVGAGI. In DNA, the CDR3 is TGTGCCAGCAGTCCGGACAGACTGAACACTGAAGCTTTCTTT. The encoded protein is CASSPDRLNTEAFF.

The chain is built from TRBV6-5 and TRBJ2-7, with D possibly TRBD1 on 6 matching bases. CDR1 and CDR2 (germline): MNHEY, SVGAGI. V lost 4 bases to trimming and J lost 0 bases, with 16 bases between them. The CDR3 consists of 16 residues. CDR3 sequence: CASSFRFRGGSYEQYF. The DNA of the CDR3 is TGTGCCAGCAGTTTCCGATTCAGGGGTGGCTCCTACGAGCAGTACTTC.

The rearrangement links TRBV15 to TRBJ2-2; D gene uncertain. The CDR3 extends over 13 amino acids. Looked up from germline, CDR1 is LNHNV and CDR2 is YYDKDF (reference sequence). V was pared by 7 bases and J by 6 bases, with 12 bases between. DNA of the CDR3: TGTGCCACCACCCGAGGAGTGTCCGGGGAGCTGTTTTTT. Its translation is CATTRGVSGELFF.

J is TRBJ2-5 and V is TRBV29-1, with TRBD2 identical over 9 bases. V lost 3 bases to trimming and J lost 0 bases; unmatched junction nucleotides: 5. Germline lookup yields CDR1 SQVTM and CDR2 ANQGSEA. The CDR3 is made up of 15 amino acids. DNA of the CDR3: TGCAGCGTTGACCCTAGCGGGGCGAACCAAGAGACCCAGTACTTC. Amino acids: CSVDPSGANQETQYF.

This chain links TRBV7-9 with TRBJ1-6; no clear D gene. CDR3 length: 14 amino acids. Trimming stripped 4 bases from V and 8 bases from J, with 12 bases between. CDR1 SEHNR and CDR2 FQNEAQ come from the germline V gene (reference sequence). For the CDR3, the DNA is TGTGCCAGCAGCTCACCCGAGGCAGATTCACCCCTCCACTTT. Translation: CASSSPEADSPLHF. The variable domain in full, completed from reference TRBV7-9 and TRBJ1-6, reads DTGVSQNPRHKITKRGQNVTFRCDPISEHNRLYWYRQTLGQGPEFLTYFQNEAQLEKSRLLSDRFSAERPKGSFSTLEIQRTEQGDSAMYLCASSSPEADSPLHFGNGTRLTVT.

V usage is TRBV23-1 and J usage is TRBJ1-2; the D is unclear. TRBV23-1 is an open reading frame, and its role is uncertain. This CDR3 contains 14 residues. Trimming removed 2 bases from V and 5 bases from J, with 12 bases in between. Here the CDR3 reads CASSQRKGEYGYTF. The CDR3 bases are TGCGCCAGCAGTCAAAGGAAGGGAGAGTATGGCTACACCTTC.

The chain recombines TRBV7-9 with TRBJ2-3; TRBD1 aligns across 8 bases. Trimming at V came to 8 bases and at J to 0 bases, leaving 7 bases not matched to a gene. The CDR3 covers 15 residues. CDR1 is SEHNR, CDR2 FQNEAQ, per germline (reference sequence). In nucleotides, the CDR3 is TGTGCCAGCGGGTCCGGGACAGGTAGCACAGATACGCAGTATTTT. This sequence encodes CASGSGTGSTDTQYF.

V usage is TRBV4-1 and J usage is TRBJ1-1, with a tentative D call TRBD1 (5 bases). The CDR3 is 13 residues long. Deletions cut 4 bases from V and 1 base from J, with 7 bases between. Germline assignment: CDR1 MGHRA and CDR2 YSYEKL. The DNA of the CDR3 is TGCGCCAGCAGCCTAGACAGGAACACTGAAGCTTTCTTT. It codes for CASSLDRNTEAFF.

This chain uses TRBV27 with TRBJ2-2; possibly TRBD1 for D (6 bases). V was cut by 0 bases and J by 5 bases, with 10 bases left in between. The germline CDR1 and CDR2 sequences are MNHEY and SMNVEV (reference sequence). The CDR3 loop spans 15 amino acids. The CDR3 bases are TGTGCCAGCAGTTTATCAGGGGGTATAACCGGGGAGCTGTTTTTT. Translation gives CASSLSGGITGELFF.

The CDR3 DNA follows: TGTGCCAGCAGTTACTTAGGACAGGGGGTTTCACCCCTCCACTTT. It is translated as CASSYLGQGVSPLHF. The chain has TRBV6-6 and TRBJ1-6; TRBD1 matches 10 bases. The J segment lost 9 bases and the V segment lost 1 base, leaving 3 bases of the junction unmatched. The germline V gene has CDR1 MNHNY and CDR2 SVGAGI (reference sequence). The CDR3 extends over 15 amino acids.

This chain connects TRBV19 to TRBJ1-1; maybe TRBD1 (6 bases). CDR3 size: 13 residues. The germline V gene encodes CDR1 LNHDA and CDR2 SQIVND (reference sequence). The V end was cut by 6 bases, the J end by 5 bases, with 13 bases between. The CDR3 DNA reads TGTGCCAGTAGCCTGGGGGGGCGAACTGAAGCTTTCTTT. Translating it yields CASSLGGRTEAFF. Supplemented by reference TRBV19 and TRBJ1-1, the full variable domain reads DGGITQSPKYLFRKEGQNVTLSCEQNLNHDAMYWYRQDPGQGLRLIYYSQIVNDFQKGDIAEGYSVSREKKESFPLTVTSAQKNPTAFYLCASSLGGRTEAFFGQGTRLTVV.

This clone turned up a few times. The rearrangement uses TRBV27 and TRBJ1-6, with D uncertain. The germline V and J ends were trimmed by 6 bases and 3 bases, with 12 bases remaining between them. In germline, CDR1 is MNHEY, CDR2 SMNVEV (reference sequence). The CDR3 covers 15 residues. The CDR3 region is CASSRGENYNSPLHF. The CDR3 DNA reads TGTGCCAGCAGCCGGGGAGAAAACTATAATTCACCCCTCCACTTT.

The chain recombines TRBV28 with TRBJ1-2, with 7 bases fitting TRBD1. From germline, CDR1 is MDHEN and CDR2 SYDVKM. V shed 2 bases, J shed 8 bases, and the junction held 5 bases outside the gene matches. The CDR3 has 13 residues. CDR3: CASSLRQGRGYTF. DNA of the CDR3: TGTGCCAGCAGTTTACGACAGGGCCGGGGCTACACCTTC.

The chain joins TRBV5-4 to TRBJ2-7; 7 bases are shared with TRBD1. Per germline, CDR1 SGHNT and CDR2 YYREEE (reference sequence). J lost 2 bases, V lost 4 bases, and 6 bases had no gene match. This CDR3 is built from 14 residues. The DNA for the CDR3 is TGTGCCAGCAGCCCGACAGGGTCTCCCTACGAGCAGTACTTC. It yields the protein CASSPTGSPYEQYF.

CDR3 sequence: CASSTNRVRQYGYTF. The CDR3 bases are TGTGCCAGCAGCACGAACAGGGTACGACAGTATGGCTACACCTTC. The rearrangement joins TRBV6-1 to TRBJ1-2; tentatively, D is TRBD1 (6 bases). V was cut by 6 bases and J by 5 bases, with 19 bases left in between. Germline lookup yields CDR1 MNHNS and CDR2 SASEGT. CDR3 length: 15 amino acids.

This chain joins TRBV6-1 and TRBJ1-2, with 12 bases that match TRBD1. The length of the CDR3 is 14 residues. In germline, CDR1 is MNHNS, CDR2 SASEGT. Germline trimming cut 8 bases from V and 4 bases from J; bases unmatched to any gene: 5. CDR3 amino acids: CASGGQGAAYGYTF. The DNA of the CDR3 is TGTGCCAGCGGGGGACAGGGGGCGGCCTATGGCTACACCTTC.

The genes are TRBV5-4 and TRBJ2-3; the D is unclear. The CDR3 is 12 residues long. Trimming pared 4 bases from V and 4 bases from J, leaving 7 bases between. Germline V CDR1 and CDR2: SGHNT, YYREEE (reference sequence). The CDR3, as DNA: TGTGCCAGCAGCCTCACTCCAGATACGCAGTATTTT. Its protein product is CASSLTPDTQYF.

The chain links TRBV27 to TRBJ2-5, with 10 bases matching TRBD2. J was trimmed by 0 bases and V by 2 bases; bases with no gene match: 6. Germline V gene lookup returns CDR1 MNHEY and CDR2 SMNVEV (reference sequence). The CDR3 has 17 amino acids. The CDR3 reads CASSLVAGGTYQETQYF. The DNA of the CDR3 is TGTGCCAGCAGTTTAGTAGCGGGGGGAACATACCAAGAGACCCAGTACTTC.

The chain links TRBV15 to TRBJ2-3; D may be TRBD1 (6 bases). This CDR3 is 14 amino acids long. Germline-derived CDR1 and CDR2 are LNHNV and YYDKDF (reference sequence). Trimming cost V 9 bases and J 2 bases, with 15 bases left between them. The CDR3 sequence: CATGDTHSTDTQYF. Here the CDR3 DNA reads TGTGCCACGGGGGACACCCATTCCACAGATACGCAGTATTTT.

This chain connects TRBV28 to TRBJ1-2; 8 bases line up with TRBD1. The ends lost 5 bases at V and 7 bases at J; junction bases unmatched: 6. This CDR3 region has 13 residues. Germline CDR1 and CDR2: MDHEN and SYDVKM. CDR3 DNA: TGTGCCAGCAGTCAGACAGGGGCGGCTGGCTACACCTTC. Its translation: CASSQTGAAGYTF.

This clone was seen only once. The CDR3 loop is CASMPWSRSNEKLFF. The CDR3 DNA reads as TGTGCCAGCATGCCCTGGAGTCGGTCTAATGAAAAACTGTTTTTT. The chain recombines TRBV2 with TRBJ1-4; D remains ambiguous. CDR1 is SNHLY, CDR2 FYNNEI, per germline. The CDR3 contains 15 residues. V shed 7 bases and J shed 3 bases, with 15 bases lying between them. The full variable domain, with the rest looked up from reference TRBV2 and TRBJ1-4, is EPEVTQTPSHQVTQMGQEVILRCVPISNHLYFYWYRQILGQKVEFLVSFYNNEISEKSEIFDDQFSVERPDGSNFTLKIRSTKLEDSAMYFCASMPWSRSNEKLFFGSGTQLSVL.

The chain carries TRBV7-6 and TRBJ2-7, with a weak D call TRBD1 (6 bases). This CDR3 contains 14 residues. Trimming left V 5 bases short and J 3 bases short, with 14 bases between. Germline CDR1 is SGHVS and CDR2 is FNYEAQ. CDR3 DNA: TGTGCCAGCAGCCACCGGGACAAGTTCTACGAGCAGTACTTC. It specifies CASSHRDKFYEQYF. Full variable domain (remainder filled in from reference TRBV7-6 and TRBJ2-7): GAGVSQSPRYKVTKRGQDVALRCDPISGHVSLYWYRQALGQGPEFLTYFNYEAQQDKSGLPNDRFSAERPEGSISTLTIQRTEQRDSAMYRCASSHRDKFYEQYFGPGTRLTVT.

This rearrangement joins TRBV19 to TRBJ1-2, with a weak D call TRBD1 (5 bases). Trimming took 2 bases from V and 0 from J, leaving 16 bases between them. CDR1 and CDR2 from the germline V gene are LNHDA and SQIVND (reference sequence). This CDR3 is 17 amino acids long. CDR3 sequence reads: CASSIILDMVANYGYTF. The DNA of the CDR3 is TGTGCCAGTAGTATAATTTTGGACATGGTAGCTAACTATGGCTACACCTTC. The full variable domain, its missing parts supplied by reference TRBV19 and TRBJ1-2, is DGGITQSPKYLFRKEGQNVTLSCEQNLNHDAMYWYRQDPGQGLRLIYYSQIVNDFQKGDIAEGYSVSREKKESFPLTVTSAQKNPTAFYLCASSIILDMVANYGYTFGSGTRLTVV.

The chain combines TRBV6-5 with TRBJ1-2; 8 bases are shared with TRBD1. The germline CDR1 and CDR2 sequences are MNHEY and SVGAGI. CDR3 length: 15 residues. The J segment lost 2 bases and the V segment lost 8 bases, leaving 10 bases of the junction unmatched. The CDR3 DNA is TGTGCCAGCGGGACCACGAACAGGGGGAACTATGGCTACACCTTC. Translated, it gives CASGTTNRGNYGYTF.

The J gene is TRBJ1-1, the V gene TRBV5-1; 9 bases fit TRBD1. CDR3 size: 14 residues. J gave up 3 bases and V 5 bases, and 5 bases lay outside the gene matches. The germline V gene encodes CDR1 SGHRS and CDR2 YFSETQ. In nucleotides, the CDR3 is TGCGCCAGCAGGACAGGGGGGATGTACACTGAAGCTTTCTTT. Encoded protein: CASRTGGMYTEAFF.

J is TRBJ1-6 and V is TRBV6-5; no clear D gene. In germline, CDR1 is MNHEY, CDR2 SVGAGI. Between the trimmed V and J ends, which lost 4 bases and 7 bases, there was a span of 14 bases. The CDR3 loop spans 15 amino acids. This chain's CDR3 is CASSLVPTQNSPLHF. The CDR3 nucleotides are TGTGCCAGCAGTTTGGTGCCAACTCAAAATTCACCCCTCCACTTT.

The chain has TRBV27 and TRBJ2-7, with 12 bases that match TRBD1. CDR1 and CDR2 from the germline V gene are MNHEY and SMNVEV (reference sequence). This CDR3 spans 12 amino acids. The V and J ends lost 8 bases and 5 bases, in that order; junction bases with no gene match: 1. CDR3 nucleotides: TGTGCCAGCCGGGACAGGGGGCACGAGCAGTACTTC. It codes for CASRDRGHEQYF.

The V call is TRBV9, the J call TRBJ1-1, with D possibly TRBD1 on 5 matching bases. The CDR3 covers 15 residues. Per the germline V gene, CDR1 is SGDLS and CDR2 is YYNGEE. The V gene lost 4 bases and the J gene lost 4 bases, with 17 bases spanning the gap. CDR3 DNA: TGTGCCAGCAGCAGCGTGGAGGGGCGAGGCACTGAAGCTTTCTTT. Protein product: CASSSVEGRGTEAFF.